These T cell receptor beta chains were read from a single sample in a study of brain metastases from non-small cell lung cancer. Generated by immunoSEQ multiplex PCR, the TCRdb table keeps only in-frame clones and is missing some. The table has approximately 3,900 clones, 90% seen once. Sequences were obtained from primary lung tumor tissue. The receptors here all came from a donor aged 40 or over with non-small cell lung cancer. Both conserved end residues are part of each CDR3. D genes are given only for firm matches. A row's size may be missing; if present it is once, few, many or a size class.

size: once; V: TRBV6-5; D: .; length: 16; J: TRBJ1-1; DNA: TGTGCCAGCAGTTACCGGGTTGCGACGGGTATCACTGAAGCTTTCTTT; CDR3: CASSYRVATGITEAFF
size: few; V: TRBV5-4; D: .; length: 14; J: TRBJ2-3; DNA: TGTGCCAGCAGCGCCGGGGTTCACACAGATACGCAGTATTTT; CDR3: CASSAGVHTDTQYF
size: .; V: TRBV16; D: .; length: 12; J: TRBJ2-1; DNA: TGTGCCAGCAGCCCCCAGGGCTATGAGCAGTTCTTC; CDR3: CASSPQGYEQFF
size: .; V: TRBV5-1; D: .; length: 13; J: TRBJ1-5; DNA: TGCGCCAGCAGGATCACCCCGCAAGGGCTCCAGCATTTT; CDR3: CASRITPQGLQHF
size: once; V: TRBV20-1; D: .; length: 11; J: TRBJ2-3; DNA: TGCAGTGGCAGGGCAACAGATACGCAGTATTTT; CDR3: CSGRATDTQYF
size: .; V: TRBV7-9; D: TRBD2; length: 15; J: TRBJ2-5; DNA: TGTGCCAGCAGCCCCCCCACTAGCGGGGGTCTGTCCCAGTACTTC; CDR3: CASSPPTSGGLSQYF
size: .; V: TRBV7-9; D: .; length: 13; J: TRBJ2-7; DNA: TGTGCCAGCAGCTTAGGGGCCTTCTACGAGCAGTACTTC; CDR3: CASSLGAFYEQYF
size: .; V: TRBV3-1/TRBV3-2; D: .; length: 16; J: TRBJ2-3; DNA: TGTGCCAGCAGCCAAGATCGGAGAGGCGGCACAGATACGCAGTATTTT; CDR3: CASSQDRRGGTDTQYF
size: .; V: TRBV6-2/TRBV6-3; D: TRBD2; length: 19; J: TRBJ2-1; DNA: TGTGCCAGCAGTTACCTGCGACTAGCGCCTTTAAGCTCCTACAATGAGCAGTTCTTC; CDR3: CASSYLRLAPLSSYNEQFF
size: .; V: TRBV10-2; D: TRBD2; length: 16; J: TRBJ2-7; DNA: TGCGCCAGCAGTGAGTATTTGGGCGGGAGACCTTACGAGCAGTACTTC; CDR3: CASSEYLGGRPYEQYF
size: .; V: TRBV11-3; D: .; length: 15; J: TRBJ2-2; DNA: TGTGCCAGCAGCTTAGACGGGAGTGGCACCGGGGAGCTGTTTTTT; CDR3: CASSLDGSGTGELFF
size: .; V: TRBV2; D: .; length: 13; J: TRBJ1-5; DNA: TGTGCCAGCACAGGGGATAGCAATCAGCCCCAGCATTTT; CDR3: CASTGDSNQPQHF
size: .; V: TRBV7-9; D: .; length: 13; J: TRBJ1-2; DNA: TGTGCCAGCAGCTTAGACAGGGAAGATGGCTACACCTTC; CDR3: CASSLDREDGYTF
size: .; V: TRBV19; D: TRBD1; length: 13; J: TRBJ1-1; DNA: TGTGCCAGTAGCATGGACAGGCAGGCTGAAGCTTTCTTT; CDR3: CASSMDRQAEAFF
size: .; V: TRBV7-9; D: .; length: 15; J: TRBJ2-5; DNA: TGTGCCAGCAGCTTGGATAGGACGCCGCAAGAGACCCAGTACTTC; CDR3: CASSLDRTPQETQYF
size: .; V: TRBV2; D: TRBD2; length: 14; J: TRBJ2-7; DNA: TGTGCCAGCAGTGAAGACAGCGGGGGCTACGAGCAGTACTTC; CDR3: CASSEDSGGYEQYF
size: .; V: TRBV28; D: .; length: 13; J: TRBJ1-3; DNA: TGTGCCACCTTTACAGGGCTTCGAAACACCATATATTTT; CDR3: CATFTGLRNTIYF
size: few; V: TRBV24-1; D: .; length: 11; J: TRBJ1-1; DNA: TGTGCCACCAGTGGGAACACTGAAGCTTTCTTT; CDR3: CATSGNTEAFF
size: .; V: TRBV30; D: .; length: 14; J: TRBJ1-1; DNA: TGTGCCTGGAAATGGGGGCAGCTGAACACTGAAGCTTTCTTT; CDR3: CAWKWGQLNTEAFF
size: .; V: TRBV28; D: TRBD1; length: 14; J: TRBJ1-1; DNA: TGTGCCAGCAGTTTACCGGACAGGGATGCAGGAGCTTTCTTT; CDR3: CASSLPDRDAGAFF
size: .; V: TRBV7-3; D: TRBD1; length: 18; J: TRBJ1-5; DNA: TGTGCCAGCAGCCTACAACCCGACAGGGGGCGTTTGAGTCAGCCCCAGCATTTT; CDR3: CASSLQPDRGRLSQPQHF
size: large; V: TRBV10-3; D: TRBD2; length: 14; J: TRBJ2-7; DNA: TGTGCCACTTGGACTAGCGGGAGTGCCTACGAGCAGTACTTC; CDR3: CATWTSGSAYEQYF
size: .; V: TRBV19; D: .; length: 13; J: TRBJ2-3; DNA: TGTACCAGTAATACAGGCCGCACAGATACGCAGTATTTT; CDR3: CTSNTGRTDTQYF
size: few; V: TRBV6-1; D: TRBD1; length: 15; J: TRBJ1-6; DNA: TGTGCCAGCAGGGATCGACAGGGACTGACTTCACCCCTCCACTTT; CDR3: CASRDRQGLTSPLHF
size: .; V: TRBV13; D: .; length: 13; J: TRBJ2-7; DNA: TGTGCCAGCAGCTCTACGGGACGGCTCACGCAGTACTTC; CDR3: CASSSTGRLTQYF
size: .; V: TRBV7-2; D: TRBD1; length: 15; J: TRBJ1-1; DNA: TGTGCCAGCAGCTCCGGACAGGGGGGGAACACTGAAGCTTTCTTT; CDR3: CASSSGQGGNTEAFF
size: .; V: TRBV15; D: .; length: 14; J: TRBJ1-6; DNA: TGTGCCACCAGCAGAGATCTGCAGGGTTCACCCCTCCACTTT; CDR3: CATSRDLQGSPLHF
size: .; V: TRBV3-1/TRBV3-2; D: .; length: 15; J: TRBJ1-1; DNA: TGTGCCAGCAGCCTGAGCTTACAGGGTAGGACTGAAGCTTTCTTT; CDR3: CASSLSLQGRTEAFF
size: .; V: TRBV12-3/TRBV12-4; D: .; length: 12; J: TRBJ1-1; DNA: TGTGCCAGCAGTCCGTCGGTTATTGAAGCTTTCTTT; CDR3: CASSPSVIEAFF
size: .; V: TRBV5-1; D: TRBD1; length: 17; J: TRBJ2-5; DNA: TGCGCCAGCAGCTTGGGGGCTTCCGGGACAGGGGAAGAGACCCAGTACTTC; CDR3: CASSLGASGTGEETQYF
size: .; V: TRBV6-2/TRBV6-3; D: TRBD1; length: 14; J: TRBJ1-1; DNA: TGTGCCAGCAGTCTACAGGGGGCGAACACTGAAGCTTTCTTT; CDR3: CASSLQGANTEAFF
size: .; V: TRBV4-3; D: TRBD2; length: 17; J: TRBJ2-7; DNA: TGCGCCAGCAGCCAAGATGCCCCGACTAGCGGGAACTACGAGCAGTACTTC; CDR3: CASSQDAPTSGNYEQYF
size: .; V: TRBV27; D: TRBD2; length: 16; J: TRBJ2-1; DNA: TGTGCCAGCACTGTTTTAGGGGGACTAGCGGCCAATGAGCAGTTCTTC; CDR3: CASTVLGGLAANEQFF
size: .; V: TRBV6-6; D: .; length: 16; J: TRBJ1-1; DNA: TGTGCCAGCAGTTACTCGACCCCCAGGGGCATCACTGAAGCTTTCTTT; CDR3: CASSYSTPRGITEAFF
size: .; V: TRBV25-1; D: TRBD2; length: 18; J: TRBJ2-5; DNA: TGTGCCAGTAGTCAGGGAAGACTAGCGGGAGCCGGGACGGAGACCCAGTACTTC; CDR3: CASSQGRLAGAGTETQYF
size: .; V: TRBV29-1; D: .; length: 11; J: TRBJ1-3; DNA: TGCAGCGTTGAGACTGGAAACACCATATATTTT; CDR3: CSVETGNTIYF
size: .; V: TRBV10-1; D: TRBD1; length: 14; J: TRBJ2-7; DNA: TGCGCCAGCAGTGAAGGGACAGGGGTCTACGAGCAGTACTTC; CDR3: CASSEGTGVYEQYF
size: few; V: TRBV30; D: .; length: 13; J: TRBJ1-1; DNA: TGTGCCTGGACCGGGGACCGTCGCACTGAAGCTTTCTTT; CDR3: CAWTGDRRTEAFF
size: .; V: TRBV18; D: .; length: 16; J: TRBJ1-6; DNA: TGTGCCAGCTCATCCGAGGCTCGGGGATATAATTCACCCCTCCACTTT; CDR3: CASSSEARGYNSPLHF
size: .; V: TRBV29-1; D: TRBD1; length: 13; J: TRBJ1-1; DNA: TGCAGCGTTGCTAACAGGGGGCGGAGCGGAGCTTTCTTT; CDR3: CSVANRGRSGAFF
size: .; V: TRBV10-3; D: .; length: 17; J: TRBJ1-1; DNA: TGTGCCATCAGAAGCGCCCCTGGGGGCCAGGTTAGCGCTGAAGCTTTCTTT; CDR3: CAIRSAPGGQVSAEAFF
size: .; V: TRBV7-6; D: .; length: 16; J: TRBJ2-3; DNA: TGTGTCAGCAGCTTAGCAGGTGGGAGAGGGGCAGATACGCAGTATTTT; CDR3: CVSSLAGGRGADTQYF
size: few; V: TRBV29-1; D: .; length: 11; J: TRBJ2-2; DNA: TGCAGCGGGGGCGAGACCGGGGAGCTGTTTTTT; CDR3: CSGGETGELFF
size: .; V: TRBV6-2/TRBV6-3; D: TRBD2; length: 18; J: TRBJ2-2; DNA: TGTGCCAGCAGTTACTCGGGGCCTACTAGCGGGATCAGGGTGGAGCTGTTTTTT; CDR3: CASSYSGPTSGIRVELFF
size: .; V: TRBV19; D: TRBD2; length: 15; J: TRBJ2-2; DNA: TGTGCCAGTAGTATTTCTAGCGGGAGTTTTGGGGAGCTGTTTTTT; CDR3: CASSISSGSFGELFF
size: .; V: TRBV24-1; D: TRBD2; length: 14; J: TRBJ2-3; DNA: TGTGCCACCAGTGGGCGGGGGTCCACAGATACGCAGTATTTT; CDR3: CATSGRGSTDTQYF
size: .; V: TRBV29-1; D: .; length: 13; J: TRBJ2-5; DNA: TGCAGCGTTGAAGCGGCCCTTGCCGGGGCCCAGTACTTC; CDR3: CSVEAALAGAQYF
size: .; V: TRBV5-5; D: .; length: 13; J: TRBJ2-7; DNA: TGTGCCAGCAGCTTTGGCAGGGGCTACGAGCAGTACTTC; CDR3: CASSFGRGYEQYF
size: large; V: TRBV5-1; D: TRBD1; length: 13; J: TRBJ1-2; DNA: TGCGCCAGCAGCTTAGGACAGGGGGTGATCTTCACCTTC; CDR3: CASSLGQGVIFTF
size: .; V: TRBV7-8; D: .; length: 14; J: TRBJ1-4; DNA: TGTGCCAGCAGCCGCCGCCTGCGGGGTGAAAAACTGTTTTTT; CDR3: CASSRRLRGEKLFF
size: .; V: TRBV12-3/TRBV12-4; D: .; length: 13; J: TRBJ2-7; DNA: TGTGCCAGCAGTTTGAGGGGACGCTACGAGCAGTACTTC; CDR3: CASSLRGRYEQYF
size: .; V: TRBV6-2/TRBV6-3; D: TRBD2; length: 15; J: TRBJ2-1; DNA: TGTGCCAGCAGCCTAGCGGGGAGGGCCGGTAATGAGCAGTTCTTC; CDR3: CASSLAGRAGNEQFF
size: .; V: TRBV6-6; D: .; length: 15; J: TRBJ1-2; DNA: TGTGCCAGCAGTTACTCCTCGGCCATAATCTATGGCTACACCTTC; CDR3: CASSYSSAIIYGYTF
size: .; V: TRBV4-2; D: TRBD1; length: 15; J: TRBJ1-6; DNA: TGTGCCAGCAGCCAAGAAACAGGGGCAAATTCACCCCTCCACTTT; CDR3: CASSQETGANSPLHF
size: .; V: TRBV29-1; D: TRBD2; length: 13; J: TRBJ2-1; DNA: TGCAGCGTGGGACTAGCGGCCCCCAATGAGCAGTTCTTC; CDR3: CSVGLAAPNEQFF
size: .; V: TRBV5-8; D: .; length: 14; J: TRBJ2-7; DNA: TGTGCCAGCAGCTTGGTTACAGGTACCTACGAGCAGTACTTC; CDR3: CASSLVTGTYEQYF
size: .; V: TRBV28; D: .; length: 12; J: TRBJ2-7; DNA: TGTGCCAGCAGTCTACGACAACGGGAGCAGTACTTC; CDR3: CASSLRQREQYF